This T cell receptor beta chain was found in a study of identical twins. Germline loops: CDR1 SGHDT, CDR2 YYEEEE. V lost 4 bases to trimming and J lost 6 bases, with 23 bases between them. There are 16 residues in the CDR3. About this clonotype itself: Its target is unknown.

Every one of the donors was a healthy Caucasian. Overall study results and limits: Weaker excess twin sharing was observed in beta out-of-frame sequences.

TCRdb used MiXCR to reprocess the 5' RACE reads, holding one entry per CDR3 protein. The sample has roughly 500,000 distinct CDR3 sequences; around 20% are singletons. In addition, the sample was reused for a study of T cells expressing NK-cell markers.

This TCR derives from a young woman in good health. The chain carries TRBV5-6 and TRBJ2-7; TRBD2 is a possible D gene (5 bases). Specimen: CD4+ T cells sorted from blood. The chain's CDR3 is CASSLRGTSPPSEQYF. CDR3 in DNA: TGTGCCAGCAGCCTCCGGGGTACTAGTCCCCCATCCGAGCAGTACTTC.